This T cell receptor beta chain came from a study of T cell responses to AZD1222 COVID-19 vaccine. The wider study: The study pooled second doses at about 4 or about 12 weeks. Findings and caveats of the study: Females made up more of the donors, who were largely white British, and clonal diversity may have come out too low. Close to half of all spike-specific TCRs reportedly target regions of the variants that are unmutated. With two AZD1222 doses given, Spike-specific TCR breadth and depth both rose.

The CDR3 has 13 residues. V was clipped by 5 bases and J by 7 bases, with 14 bases between them. CDR1 and CDR2 from the germline V gene are SGHNT and YYREEE (reference sequence). Sequencing used immunoSEQ multiplex PCR; TCRdb keeps in-frame clones, though not all of them. The table records 95,000 to 100,000 clones, roughly 84% of them present only once. This clone was counted many times. The antigen is undetermined. The receptor was isolated from an adult in good health. Sequencing was performed on peripheral blood, taken on day 0 of AZD1222 vaccination. The chain combines TRBV5-4 with TRBJ2-3; D is uncertain. CDR3 DNA sequence: TGTGCCAGCAGTTCAACCGAGACCTATACGCAGTATTTT. Translation gives CASSSTETYTQYF.